These T cell receptor beta chains were read from a single sample in a study of T cell responses to AZD1222 COVID-19 vaccine. TCRdb's table, derived via immunoSEQ multiplex PCR, lists solely in-frame clones and lacks some. This sample has around 140,000 clones, with about 94% found just once. The material sequenced was peripheral blood, taken on day 0 of AZD1222 vaccination. The receptors were gathered from an adult in good health. The conserved cysteine and the conserved F or W are not part of the CDR3 here. The order of the fields is D gene, V gene, CDR3 protein. D genes are given only for firm matches.

-,TRBV7-3,ASSKYSGELF
TRBD2,TRBV5-1,ASSLGLAGQSSYNEQF
TRBD2,TRBV27,ASSSPASGRGYEQF
-,TRBV5-4,ASSLPSLNEQF
-,TRBV5-1,ASSSGTSNTEAF
-,TRBV15,ATSRVGGAETQY
TRBD2,TRBV30,AWSVRATREGIQY
-,TRBV25-1,ASSGFNEQF
-,TRBV29-1,SVVGTPEPINYGYT
-,TRBV5-1,ASSLKRGSYNEQF
-,TRBV5-1,ASSSLGSKRVYEQY
TRBD1,TRBV7-9,ASSSRDRGTNTEAF
TRBD2,TRBV7-9,ASSLRGGRSTQY
-,TRBV5-5,ASSLITVTEAF
-,TRBV19,ASSIGQQDEKLF
-,TRBV11-2,ASSLDRGDTQY
-,TRBV7-8,ASSQGGGYGYT
-,TRBV2,ASSTSRSNEKLF
TRBD1,TRBV12-5,ASGLGTRGPRYGYT
TRBD2,TRBV14,ASSPRGLAGYNEQF
-,TRBV12-3/TRBV12-4,ASSFSGNTIY
-,TRBV7-9,ASSLRYGETATPLGEQF
TRBD1,TRBV7-2,ASSQGGQPYNSPLH
-,TRBV7-9,ASSLTGGRATDTQY
-,TRBV2,ASSGHLNTEAF
TRBD1,TRBV27,ASSPGQGEWNTEAF
-,TRBV20-1,SASKVTPSSYEQY
TRBD1,TRBV15,ATSSARDRELEAF
-,TRBV27,ASSYDRSRTGELF
-,TRBV6-5,ASSYSQMYETQY
TRBD1,TRBV6-2/TRBV6-3,ASSYGTEGSYGYT
TRBD1,TRBV18,ASSPPGQRNQPQH
-,TRBV19,ASSNQGGRYEQY
TRBD1,TRBV5-4,ASSWGTTGLEETQY
-,TRBV6-6,ASSYRGSYNEQF
TRBD1,TRBV28,ASSPDPIQGGTMGYT
TRBD2,TRBV5-1,ASSLAGIEDTQY
TRBD1,TRBV5-5,ASSFGSGGNEKLF
-,TRBV20-1,SAMDSWGYT
-,TRBV3-1/TRBV3-2,ASSQDRATGSYGYT
-,TRBV5-1,ASSPGAGPYEQY
TRBD1,TRBV28,ASSAPQGEGSPLH
TRBD2,TRBV12-5,ASGIASSGSVEQY
TRBD2,TRBV12-5,ASGGGGGTDTQY
-,TRBV7-9,ASSSTSGSGTDTQY
TRBD1,TRBV19,ASSIPLSGTGVQNYGYT